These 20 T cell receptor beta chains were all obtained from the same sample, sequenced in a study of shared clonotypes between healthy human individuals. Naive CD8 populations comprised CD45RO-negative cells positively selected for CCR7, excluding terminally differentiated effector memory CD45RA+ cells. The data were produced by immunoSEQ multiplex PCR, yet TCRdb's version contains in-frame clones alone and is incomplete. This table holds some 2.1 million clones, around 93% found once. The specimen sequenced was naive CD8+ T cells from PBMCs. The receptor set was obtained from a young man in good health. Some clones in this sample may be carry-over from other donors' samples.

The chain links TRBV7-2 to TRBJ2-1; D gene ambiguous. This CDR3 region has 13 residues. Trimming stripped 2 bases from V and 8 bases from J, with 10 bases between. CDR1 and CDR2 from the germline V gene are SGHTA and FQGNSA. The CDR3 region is CASSLSKGDEQFF. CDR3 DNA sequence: TGTGCCAGCAGCTTAAGTAAGGGTGATGAGCAGTTCTTC. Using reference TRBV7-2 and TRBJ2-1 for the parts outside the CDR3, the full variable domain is GAGVSQSPSNKVTEKGKDVELRCDPISGHTALYWYRQSLGQGLEFLIYFQGNSAPDKSGLPSDRFSAERTGGSVSTLTIQRTQQEDSAVYLCASSLSKGDEQFFGPGTRLTVL.

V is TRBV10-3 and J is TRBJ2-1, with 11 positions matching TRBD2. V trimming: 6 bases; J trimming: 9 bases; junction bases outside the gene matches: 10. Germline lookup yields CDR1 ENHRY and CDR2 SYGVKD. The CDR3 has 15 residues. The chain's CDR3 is CAISLTSGSRIEQFF. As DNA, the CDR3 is TGTGCCATCAGCCTAACTAGCGGGAGTCGTATTGAGCAGTTCTTC.

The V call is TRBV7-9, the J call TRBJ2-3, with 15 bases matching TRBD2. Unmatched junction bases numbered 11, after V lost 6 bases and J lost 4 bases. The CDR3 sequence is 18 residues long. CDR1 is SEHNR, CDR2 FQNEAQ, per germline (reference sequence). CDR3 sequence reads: CASRAPGLAGGGADTQYF. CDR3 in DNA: TGTGCCAGCAGAGCCCCGGGACTAGCGGGAGGAGGGGCAGATACGCAGTATTTT.

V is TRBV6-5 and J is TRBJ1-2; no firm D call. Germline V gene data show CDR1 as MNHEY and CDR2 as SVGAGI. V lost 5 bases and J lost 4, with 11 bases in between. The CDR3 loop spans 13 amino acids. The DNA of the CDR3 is TGTGCCAGCAGTCCTCCTGTACGCTATGGCTACACCTTC. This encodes CASSPPVRYGYTF.

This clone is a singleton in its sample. The CDR3 region has the DNA TGTGCCAGCAGCGAGGAAAACAGGGGGCTAGAGACCCAGTACTTC. Residues: CASSEENRGLETQYF. This chain connects TRBV9 to TRBJ2-5; 9 nucleotides line up with TRBD1. J lost 4 bases, V lost 3 bases, and 7 bases had no gene match. The length of the CDR3 is 15 residues. From germline, CDR1 is SGDLS and CDR2 YYNGEE.

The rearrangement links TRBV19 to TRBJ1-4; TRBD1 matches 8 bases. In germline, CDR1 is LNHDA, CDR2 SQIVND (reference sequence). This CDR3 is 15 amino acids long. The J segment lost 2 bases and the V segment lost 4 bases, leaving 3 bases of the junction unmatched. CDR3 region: CASSTRTGTNEKLFF. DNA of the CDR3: TGTGCCAGTAGTACACGGACAGGGACTAATGAAAAACTGTTTTTT.

In nucleotides, the CDR3 is TGCAGCGCCCGATACCGAACCAGCTATGAAGGCGGCGGGAGCGGGGAGCAGTACTTC. Amino acid sequence: CSARYRTSYEGGGSGEQYF. J is TRBJ2-7 and V is TRBV29-1; 7 nucleotides align to TRBD2. This CDR3 is 19 amino acids long. The germline V gene encodes CDR1 SQVTM and CDR2 ANQGSEA. V shed 7 bases, J shed 7 bases, and the junction held 31 bases outside the gene matches.

For the CDR3, the DNA is TGTGCCAGCAGCCCTAGAGGGCTGGGCAATCAGCCCCAGCATTTT. This gives the protein CASSPRGLGNQPQHF. The genes are TRBV7-8 and TRBJ1-5; D gene uncertain. This CDR3 spans 15 amino acids. Germline CDR1 SGHVS, CDR2 FQNEAQ. V lost 5 bases to trimming and J lost 2 bases, with 13 bases between them.

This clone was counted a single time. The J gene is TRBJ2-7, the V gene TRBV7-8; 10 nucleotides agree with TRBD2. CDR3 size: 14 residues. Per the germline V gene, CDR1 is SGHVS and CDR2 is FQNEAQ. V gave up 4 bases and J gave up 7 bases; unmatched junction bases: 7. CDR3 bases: TGTGCCAGCAGCTCCCTAGCGGGAGCGTGGGAGCAGTACTTC. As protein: CASSSLAGAWEQYF.

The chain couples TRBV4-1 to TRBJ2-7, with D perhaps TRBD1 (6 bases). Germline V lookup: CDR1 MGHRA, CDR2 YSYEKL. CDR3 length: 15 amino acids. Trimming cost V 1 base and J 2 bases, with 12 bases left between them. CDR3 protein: CASSQGRGSTYEQYF. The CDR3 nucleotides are TGCGCCAGCAGCCAAGGCAGGGGATCCACCTACGAGCAGTACTTC.

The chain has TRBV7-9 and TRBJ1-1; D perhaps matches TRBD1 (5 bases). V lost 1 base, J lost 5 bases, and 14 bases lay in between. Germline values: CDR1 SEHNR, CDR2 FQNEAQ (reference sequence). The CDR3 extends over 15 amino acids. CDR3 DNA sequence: TGTGCCAGCAGCTTAGTCCGGGCGGGGGGGACTGAAGCTTTCTTT. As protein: CASSLVRAGGTEAFF.

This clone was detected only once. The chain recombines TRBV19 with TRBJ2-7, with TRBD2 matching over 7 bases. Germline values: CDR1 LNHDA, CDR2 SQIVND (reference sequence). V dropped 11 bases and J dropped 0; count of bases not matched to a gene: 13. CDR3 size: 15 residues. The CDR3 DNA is TGTGCCGCGGCTAGCGGACATTCCAGCTCCTACGAGCAGTACTTC. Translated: CAAASGHSSSYEQYF.

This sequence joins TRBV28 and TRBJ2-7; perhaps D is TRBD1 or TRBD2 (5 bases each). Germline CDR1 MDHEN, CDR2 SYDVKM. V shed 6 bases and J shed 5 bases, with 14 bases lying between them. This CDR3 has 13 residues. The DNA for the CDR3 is TGTGCCAGCAGCCGAGGGGTGGCCAACGAGCAGTACTTC. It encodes CASSRGVANEQYF.

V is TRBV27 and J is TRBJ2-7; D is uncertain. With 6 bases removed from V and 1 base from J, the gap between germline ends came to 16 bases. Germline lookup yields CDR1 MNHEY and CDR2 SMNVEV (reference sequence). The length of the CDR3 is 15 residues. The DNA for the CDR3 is TGTGCCAGCAGCCTGGTGGGGTCCCAATCCTACGAGCAGTACTTC. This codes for CASSLVGSQSYEQYF.

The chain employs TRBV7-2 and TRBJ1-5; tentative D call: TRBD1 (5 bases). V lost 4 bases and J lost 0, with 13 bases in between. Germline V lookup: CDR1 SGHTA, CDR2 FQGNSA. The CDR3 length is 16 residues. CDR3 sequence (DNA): TGTGCCAGCAGCTCCCGGGACTCTCGTAGCAATCAGCCCCAGCATTTT. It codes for CASSSRDSRSNQPQHF.

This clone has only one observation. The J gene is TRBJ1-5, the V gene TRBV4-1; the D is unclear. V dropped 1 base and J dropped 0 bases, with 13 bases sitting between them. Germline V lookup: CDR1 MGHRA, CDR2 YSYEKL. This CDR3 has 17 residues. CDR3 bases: TGCGCCAGCAGCCAAGCCGCGGGAGGATATAGCAATCAGCCCCAGCATTTT. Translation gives CASSQAAGGYSNQPQHF.

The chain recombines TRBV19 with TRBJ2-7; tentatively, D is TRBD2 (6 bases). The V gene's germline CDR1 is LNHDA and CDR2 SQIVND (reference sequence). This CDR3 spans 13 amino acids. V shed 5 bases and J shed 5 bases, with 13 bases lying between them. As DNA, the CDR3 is TGTGCCAGTAGTCACGGGACTCGCAACGAGCAGTACTTC. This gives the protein CASSHGTRNEQYF.

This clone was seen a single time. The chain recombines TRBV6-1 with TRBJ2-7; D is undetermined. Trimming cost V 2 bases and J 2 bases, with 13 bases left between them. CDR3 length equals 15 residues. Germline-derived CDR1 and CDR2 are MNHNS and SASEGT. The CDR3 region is CASSELLGGTYEQYF. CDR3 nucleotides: TGTGCCAGCAGTGAACTATTGGGCGGAACCTACGAGCAGTACTTC.

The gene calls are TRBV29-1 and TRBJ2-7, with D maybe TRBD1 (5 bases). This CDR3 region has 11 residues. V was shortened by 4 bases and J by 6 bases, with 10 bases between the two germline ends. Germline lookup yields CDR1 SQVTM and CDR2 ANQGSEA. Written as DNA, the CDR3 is TGCAGCGTTGCCCCAGGGCCCGAGCAGTACTTC. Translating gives CSVAPGPEQYF.

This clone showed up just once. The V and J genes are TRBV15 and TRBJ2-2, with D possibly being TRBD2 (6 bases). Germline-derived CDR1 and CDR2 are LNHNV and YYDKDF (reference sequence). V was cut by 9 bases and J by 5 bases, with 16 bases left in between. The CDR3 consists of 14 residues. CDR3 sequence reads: CATRAGPETGELFF. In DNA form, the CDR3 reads TGTGCCACTCGTGCGGGGCCCGAAACCGGGGAGCTGTTTTTT.